These T cell receptor beta chains were read from a single sample in a study of T cell repertoires in cytomegalovirus infection. Antigens of these TCRs are unknown. TCRdb re-analysed the reads in MiXCR, keeping a single row per CDR3 protein. The table shows about 920,000 distinct CDR3 sequences, with 30% to 40% occurring only once. The sample consisted of cultured CD8+ T cells from PBMCs, taken from culture after CMV antigen stimulation. The receptors come from a human donor in good health (CMV status not recorded). Some clones in this sample may be carry-over from other donors' samples. Each CDR3 is given with its conserved first and last residue. The D gene is left open where the match is weak. The size field is filled for only some rows; it gives once, few, many or a size class.

j_call | clone_size | v_call | d_call | cdr3_nt | cdr3_aa
TRBJ1-1 | few | TRBV7-3 | TRBD1 | TGTGCCAGCAGCTCGGACAGGCTCGAAGCTTTCTTT | CASSSDRLEAFF
TRBJ2-1 | . | TRBV19 | . | TGTGCCAGTAGTATAGATCTATTGGTACGGGACAATGAGCAGTTCTTC | CASSIDLLVRDNEQFF
TRBJ1-5 | . | TRBV15 | . | TGTGCCACCAGCAGAGAAGGGTCCTACCGGGACGGCAATCAGCCCCAGCATTTT | CATSREGSYRDGNQPQHF
TRBJ1-2 | . | TRBV27 | TRBD1 | TGTGCCAGCAGTAACAGAGACAGGGGTCGAAGCTATGGCTACACCTTC | CASSNRDRGRSYGYTF
TRBJ2-2 | many | TRBV12-3/TRBV12-4 | TRBD1 | TGTGCCAGCTTTATTAGGGACAGGGGAAGCGGGGAGCTGTTTTTT | CASFIRDRGSGELFF
TRBJ2-5 | many | TRBV12-3/TRBV12-4 | TRBD2 | TGTGCCAGCAGTTTTCTCCCTAGCGGGGGTGAGACCCAGTACTTC | CASSFLPSGGETQYF
TRBJ2-1 | few | TRBV5-6 | . | TGTGCCAGCAGTTTCGGGTGGTACGGTGAGCAGTTCTTC | CASSFGWYGEQFF
TRBJ1-5 | . | TRBV4-1 | . | TGCGCCAGCAGCCAAGACCTTATAGGGGTCCCCAATCAGCCCCAGCATTTT | CASSQDLIGVPNQPQHF
TRBJ2-2 | . | TRBV18 | . | TGTGCCAGCTCACCTCCAGAGTCCGGGGAGCTGTTTTTT | CASSPPESGELFF
TRBJ2-1 | many | TRBV7-6 | TRBD2 | TGTGCCAGCAGCTTACAAGCGGGGAGGGATGAGCAGTTCTTC | CASSLQAGRDEQFF
TRBJ2-3 | . | TRBV19 | . | TGTGCCAGTACAGGGGGGATGACTAGCACAGATACGCAGTATTTT | CASTGGMTSTDTQYF
TRBJ1-2 | . | TRBV7-9 | . | TGTGCCAGCAGCTCAATGACAGGCGCACGGTATGGCTACACCTTC | CASSSMTGARYGYTF
TRBJ2-7 | few | TRBV7-9 | . | TGTGCCAGCAGTCCCGACAACTACGAGCAGTACTTC | CASSPDNYEQYF